These T cell receptor beta chains were read from a single sample in a study of regulatory T cells in long-lasting Graves disease. MiXCR was run by TCRdb on the multiplex PCR reads, yielding one entry per CDR3 protein. The table has approximately 560,000 distinct CDR3 sequences, roughly 15% seen once; the top ten hold approximately 12%. This same sample was also taken into another study, of T cells in Graves' hyperthyroidism and ophthalmopathy.

The material sequenced was peripheral blood mononuclear cells (PBMCs), taken at new diagnosis, from a patient treated with antithyroid drugs. The receptors shown here come from a man younger than 30 with Graves disease. The CDR3 runs from the conserved cysteine through the conserved F or W. Fields, in order: J gene, clone size, V gene, D gene, CDR3 protein, CDR3 DNA. D genes are given only for firm matches. Rows give clone size only sometimes, using once, few, many, or a class for an expanded clone.

TRBJ1-5	few	TRBV20-1	.	CSARDLRNQPQHF	TGCAGTGCTAGAGATTTGCGCAATCAGCCCCAGCATTTT
TRBJ2-3	.	TRBV5-1	TRBD1	CASSYGTAFSTDTQYF	TGCGCCAGCAGCTACGGGACAGCTTTTAGCACAGATACGCAGTATTTT
TRBJ2-4	few	TRBV20-1	.	CSARGPKNIQYF	TGCAGTGCACGCGGACCGAAAAACATTCAGTACTTC
TRBJ2-7	many	TRBV2	TRBD2	CASSERREGLYEQYF	TGTGCCAGCAGTGAGAGGCGGGAGGGCCTCTACGAGCAGTACTTC
TRBJ2-3	many	TRBV5-1	TRBD1	CASSLADRGLADTQYF	TGCGCCAGCAGCTTGGCGGACAGGGGGCTTGCAGATACGCAGTATTTT
TRBJ2-1	many	TRBV28	.	CASSLKNEQFF	TGTGCCAGCAGTTTAAAAAATGAGCAGTTCTTC
TRBJ2-3	many	TRBV7-8	TRBD2	CANTPRRALADPTDTQYF	TGTGCCAACACCCCCCGCCGGGCGCTAGCGGACCCCACAGATACGCAGTATTTT
TRBJ2-2	.	TRBV28	.	CASSPSEPRRGDTGELFF	TGTGCCAGCAGTCCATCTGAGCCAAGGAGAGGGGACACCGGGGAGCTGTTTTTT
TRBJ2-7	.	TRBV20-1	TRBD2	CSAPGGLAGAYEQYF	TGCAGTGCTCCGGGAGGGCTAGCGGGAGCCTACGAGCAGTACTTC
TRBJ2-7	many	TRBV20-1	TRBD2	CSARDNGLAGEYEQYF	TGCAGTGCTAGAGATAATGGACTAGCGGGAGAATATGAGCAGTACTTC
TRBJ2-1	many	TRBV7-9	.	CASSPRGWGSYNEQFF	TGTGCCAGCAGCCCCCGGGGCTGGGGTTCCTACAATGAGCAGTTCTTC
TRBJ1-1	many	TRBV30	.	CAWMGGGTEAFF	TGTGCCTGGATGGGGGGGGGCACTGAAGCTTTCTTT
TRBJ2-1	few	TRBV5-5	.	CASSVTTTHYNEQFF	TGTGCCAGCAGCGTAACAACTACCCACTACAATGAGCAGTTCTTC
TRBJ2-7	many	TRBV27	TRBD2	CASSFSAGVYEQYF	TGTGCCAGCAGTTTTTCGGCGGGAGTCTACGAGCAGTACTTC
TRBJ2-7	.	TRBV5-1	.	CASSSPGGLEQYF	TGCGCCAGCAGCTCCCCCGGGGGTTTGGAGCAGTACTTC
TRBJ2-7	many	TRBV3-1	TRBD2	CASSQDGRLAGVEQYF	TGTGCCAGCAGCCAAGATGGGCGACTAGCGGGAGTCGAGCAGTACTTC
TRBJ2-1	many	TRBV20-1	.	CSARPKGLLLGSYNEQFF	TGCAGTGCTAGACCGAAGGGACTTCTCTTGGGATCCTACAATGAGCAGTTCTTC